Below, one T cell receptor beta chain is given with its context. What it recognizes is unknown. Profiling relied on immunoSEQ multiplex PCR, and the TCRdb table lists in-frame clones only, not all of them. The data show over 80,000 clones, about 82% seen once. This entry belongs to a study of graft-versus-host responses after intestinal transplantation. At the level of the study: Transplantation in recipients was multivisceral, liver-intestinal, or isolated intestinal. General observations from the study: Peak levels of circulating GvH clones tracked with early post-transplant HvG declines. The recipient marrow held GvH clones, and some of them showed up first in ileum or blood.

The germline gives CDR1 SNHLY, CDR2 FYNNEI. Trimming removed 5 bases from V and 0 bases from J, with 12 bases in between. This CDR3 comprises 15 residues. The origin of this receptor is a human patient who received an intestinal transplant, so some T cells may come from the graft donor. Sequencing was performed on PBMCs, taken 255 days after intestinal transplant. The chain has TRBV2 and TRBJ2-3; the D gene is possibly TRBD1 (6 bases). CDR3 residues: CASSSGVASTDTQYF. The CDR3 DNA is TGTGCCAGCAGTTCAGGGGTTGCTAGCACAGATACGCAGTATTTT.